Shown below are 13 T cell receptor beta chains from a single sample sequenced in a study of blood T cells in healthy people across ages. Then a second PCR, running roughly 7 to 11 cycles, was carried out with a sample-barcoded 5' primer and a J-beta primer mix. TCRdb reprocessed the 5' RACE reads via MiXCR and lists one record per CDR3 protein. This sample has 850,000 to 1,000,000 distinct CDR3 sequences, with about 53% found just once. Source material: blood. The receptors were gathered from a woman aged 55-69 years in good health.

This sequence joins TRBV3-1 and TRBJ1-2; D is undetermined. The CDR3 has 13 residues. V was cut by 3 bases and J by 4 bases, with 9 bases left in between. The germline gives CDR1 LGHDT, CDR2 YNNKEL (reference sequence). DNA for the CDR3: TGTGCCAGCAGCCATCTGGGGAGCTATGGCTACACCTTC. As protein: CASSHLGSYGYTF. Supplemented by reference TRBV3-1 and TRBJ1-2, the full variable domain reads DTAVSQTPKYLVTQMGNDKSIKCEQNLGHDTMYWYKQDSKKFLKIMFSYNNKELIINETVPNRFSPKSPDKAHLNLHINSLELGDSAVYFCASSHLGSYGYTFGSGTRLTVV.

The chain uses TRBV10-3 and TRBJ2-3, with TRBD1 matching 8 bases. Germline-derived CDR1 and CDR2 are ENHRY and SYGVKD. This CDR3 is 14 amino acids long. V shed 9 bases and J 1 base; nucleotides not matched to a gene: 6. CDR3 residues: CAMGTGSGTDTQYF. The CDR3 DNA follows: TGTGCCATGGGGACAGGATCGGGCACAGATACGCAGTATTTT.

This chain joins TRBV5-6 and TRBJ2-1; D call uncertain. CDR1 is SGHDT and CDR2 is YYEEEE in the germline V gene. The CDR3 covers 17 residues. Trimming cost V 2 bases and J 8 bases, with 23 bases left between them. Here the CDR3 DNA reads TGTGCCAGCAGCTTTAAACGGCCGTTATCCCCAACCGATGAGCAGTTCTTC. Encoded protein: CASSFKRPLSPTDEQFF.

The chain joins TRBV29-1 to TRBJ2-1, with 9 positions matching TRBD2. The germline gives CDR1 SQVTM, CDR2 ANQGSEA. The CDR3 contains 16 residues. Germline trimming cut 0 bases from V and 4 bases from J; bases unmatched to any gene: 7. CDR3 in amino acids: CSVEDLAGVKYNEQFF. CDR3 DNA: TGCAGCGTTGAAGATTTAGCGGGAGTGAAGTACAATGAGCAGTTCTTC.

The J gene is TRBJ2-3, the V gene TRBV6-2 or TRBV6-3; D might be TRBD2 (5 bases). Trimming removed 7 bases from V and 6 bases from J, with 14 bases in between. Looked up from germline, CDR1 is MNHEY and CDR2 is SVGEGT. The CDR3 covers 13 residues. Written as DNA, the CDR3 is TGTGCCAGCACTGACGGGGTCGCGGATACGCAGTATTTT. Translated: CASTDGVADTQYF.

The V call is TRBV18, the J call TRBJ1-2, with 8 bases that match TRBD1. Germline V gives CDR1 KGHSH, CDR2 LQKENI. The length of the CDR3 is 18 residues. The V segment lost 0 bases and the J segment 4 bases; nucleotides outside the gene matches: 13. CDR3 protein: CASSPPRGQESFGYGYTF. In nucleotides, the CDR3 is TGTGCCAGCTCACCACCGCGGGGACAGGAATCCTTCGGCTATGGCTACACCTTC. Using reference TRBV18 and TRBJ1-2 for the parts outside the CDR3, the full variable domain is NAGVMQNPRHLVRRRGQEARLRCSPMKGHSHVYWYRQLPEEGLKFMVYLQKENIIDESGMPKERFSAEFPKEGPSILRIQQVVRGDSAAYFCASSPPRGQESFGYGYTFGSGTRLTVV.

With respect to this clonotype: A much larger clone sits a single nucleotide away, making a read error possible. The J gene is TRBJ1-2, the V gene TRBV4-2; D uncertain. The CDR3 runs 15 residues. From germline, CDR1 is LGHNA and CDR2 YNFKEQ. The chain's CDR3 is CASSQEGNRDYDYTF. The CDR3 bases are TGTGCCAGCAGCCAAGAGGGGAACAGAGATTATGACTACACCTTC.

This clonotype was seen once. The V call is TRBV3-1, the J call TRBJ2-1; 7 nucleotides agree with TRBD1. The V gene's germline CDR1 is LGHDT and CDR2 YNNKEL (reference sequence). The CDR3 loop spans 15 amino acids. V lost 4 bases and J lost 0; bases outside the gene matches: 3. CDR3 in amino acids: CASSPGGNSYNEQFF. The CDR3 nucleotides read TGTGCCAGCAGCCCAGGGGGAAACTCCTACAATGAGCAGTTCTTC.

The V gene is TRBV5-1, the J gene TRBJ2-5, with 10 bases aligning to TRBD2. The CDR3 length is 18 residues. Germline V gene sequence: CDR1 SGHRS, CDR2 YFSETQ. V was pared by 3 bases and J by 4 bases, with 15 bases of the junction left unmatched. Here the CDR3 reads CASSSGWRASGSTETQYF. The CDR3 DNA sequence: TGCGCCAGCAGCTCGGGCTGGAGGGCTAGCGGGAGTACAGAGACCCAGTACTTC.

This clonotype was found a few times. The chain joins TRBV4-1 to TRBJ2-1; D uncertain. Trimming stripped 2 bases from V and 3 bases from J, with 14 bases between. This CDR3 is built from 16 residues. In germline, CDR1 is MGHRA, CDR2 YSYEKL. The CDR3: CASSQWFRRDYNEQFF. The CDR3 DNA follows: TGCGCCAGCAGCCAATGGTTTCGAAGGGACTACAATGAGCAGTTCTTC.

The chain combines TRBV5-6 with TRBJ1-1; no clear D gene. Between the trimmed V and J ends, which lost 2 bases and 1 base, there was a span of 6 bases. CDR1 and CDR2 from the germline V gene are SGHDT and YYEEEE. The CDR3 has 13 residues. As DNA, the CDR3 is TGTGCCAGCAGCTTCCCAGGGAACACTGAAGCTTTCTTT. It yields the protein CASSFPGNTEAFF.

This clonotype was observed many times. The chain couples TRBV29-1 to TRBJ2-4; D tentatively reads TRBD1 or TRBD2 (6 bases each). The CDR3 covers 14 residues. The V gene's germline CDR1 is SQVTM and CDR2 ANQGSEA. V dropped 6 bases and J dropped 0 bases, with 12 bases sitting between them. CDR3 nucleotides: TGCAGCGTAGCACAGGGACTAGCCAAAAACATTCAGTACTTC. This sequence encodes CSVAQGLAKNIQYF.

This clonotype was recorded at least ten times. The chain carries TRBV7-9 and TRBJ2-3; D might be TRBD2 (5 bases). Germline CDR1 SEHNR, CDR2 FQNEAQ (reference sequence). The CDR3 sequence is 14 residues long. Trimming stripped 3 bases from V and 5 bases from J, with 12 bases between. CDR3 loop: CASSLSGREDTQYF. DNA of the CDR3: TGTGCCAGCAGCTTGAGCGGACGGGAAGATACGCAGTATTTT.